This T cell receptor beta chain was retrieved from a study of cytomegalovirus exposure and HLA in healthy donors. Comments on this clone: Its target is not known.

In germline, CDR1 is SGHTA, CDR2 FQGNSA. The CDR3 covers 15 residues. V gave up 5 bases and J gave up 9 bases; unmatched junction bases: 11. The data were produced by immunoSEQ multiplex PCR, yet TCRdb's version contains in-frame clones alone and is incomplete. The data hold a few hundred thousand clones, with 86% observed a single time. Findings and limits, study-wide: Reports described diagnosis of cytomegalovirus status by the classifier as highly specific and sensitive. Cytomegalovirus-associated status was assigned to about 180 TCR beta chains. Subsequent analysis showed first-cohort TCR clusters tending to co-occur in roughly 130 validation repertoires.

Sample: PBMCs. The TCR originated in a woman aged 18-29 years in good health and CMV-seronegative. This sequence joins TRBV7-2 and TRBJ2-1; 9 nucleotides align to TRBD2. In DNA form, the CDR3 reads TGTGCCAGCAGCGCCGCGGGAGGGCCAAATGTTGAGCAGTTCTTC. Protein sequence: CASSAAGGPNVEQFF.